This T cell receptor (beta chain) was retrieved from a study of blood T cell repertoires in COVID-19. Study background: Both acute and convalescent COVID-19 samples were obtained from the United States, Italy and Spain. The analysed material was cDNA or gDNA that came from T cells, B-cell-depleted T cells, or PBMCs.

The method was immunoSEQ multiplex PCR; TCRdb's version includes in-frame clones alone and lacks a portion of them. Of some 40,000 clones listed, more than 80% are singletons. Germline CDR1 is ENHRY and CDR2 is SYGVKD. Trimming cost V 4 bases and J 7 bases, with 13 bases left between them. The CDR3 length is 14 residues. This sequence was found in a man aged 45-65 years with active or convalescent COVID-19. The sequenced material came from peripheral blood. The genes are TRBV10-3 and TRBJ1-4, with D perhaps TRBD1 (5 bases). Written as DNA, the CDR3 is TGTGCCATCAGTGGAAGGCAGGGAGGTGAAAAACTGTTTTTT. Translated: CAISGRQGGEKLFF.